This entry concerns a single T cell receptor (beta chain). This clone was counted between two and nine times. The antigen this receptor binds is unknown. Within one base of it there is no much larger clone, and no base qualities were kept. The CDR3 measures 15 amino acids from cysteine to phenylalanine. CDR3 DNA only is kept here, 45 bases in frame from base 1. V lost 6 bases and J lost 5 bases, and the count of bases not matched to a germline gene is 9. The germline V gene supplies CDR1 MDHEN and CDR2 SYDVKM. The data belong to a study of cytomegalovirus exposure and HLA in healthy donors (dated by TCRdb to about 2017). Notes on the research overall: An earlier analysis of more than 550 of the donors reported about 300 Gb of sequence data and about 120 million unique TCR beta sequences obtained from about 180 million T cells. About 320 gigabases of sequencing data and 70 million to 85 million unique TCR sequences were included in an early release covering about 700 HLA-typed donors. Of the 300 to 400 genotyped donors, about 80% fell in the genetic ancestry cluster associated with self-reported Caucasian donors. The study aimed to test whether cataloging public T cell receptors could reveal signatures of past pathogen exposure. The study profiled the T cell repertoires of hundreds of subjects by immunosequencing and related them to cytomegalovirus serostatus. Besides the first cohort of 500 to 700 subjects, a separate validation cohort made up of about 120 different subjects was used. To predict cytomegalovirus infection status, the study combined high-throughput TCR immunosequencing, statistical association of individual TCRs with disease status, and machine learning. To study patterns of TCR occurrence, a later analysis re-analyzed previously published TCR beta repertoires from 600 to 750 donors and added high-resolution HLA genotyping. The later analysis used no new phenotypic data to find candidate immune exposures, relying instead on TCR beta sequences and their occurrence across donors. An earlier analysis of about 600 of the donors used high-throughput TCR beta sequencing to judge whether each TCR beta V gene segment behaved as functional or pseudogenic. Alongside the repertoire data, information on donor age, sex, ethnicity and CMV serostatus was compiled. A later genetic analysis used genome-wide SNP genotypes for about 65% of the roughly 700 donors, treating that subset as a discovery cohort. Every discovery cohort repertoire had been produced on one sequencing platform. Class I and class II HLA loci were covered by the typing at four-digit resolution. Typing coverage differed by locus: A, B, C, DRB1 and DQB1 were typed in about 620-640 donors, DQA1 in 500 to 550, DPA1 in 600 to 610, and DPB1 in around 440. Roughly five DR-DQ haplotypes were handled as single units for association and clustering because linkage in the cohort was strong. Across about 380 genotyped donors of the cohort, an average of about 240,000 unique TCR beta nucleotide sequences per donor were sequenced, and approximately 17% of those sequences were non-productive. What the study reported, not specific to this receptor: In a later analysis, 16,951 TCR beta sequences were associated with specific HLA alleles at a false discovery rate of 0.05. An association between a missense DCLRE1C variant and V-gene and J-gene trimming of TCR beta chains was found in a later genetic analysis and replicated in an independent cohort. The earlier analysis of a few hundred of the donors excluded some 15 rarely observed V segments, including chromosome 9 orphons, because counts were too low. Strong co-occurrence of HLA alleles, especially DR and DQ, made assigning TCR associations to individual alleles difficult. The classifier was reported to diagnose cytomegalovirus status with high specificity and sensitivity in both the original cohort and the validation cohort. In a later analysis, TCR association rates were found to vary across HLA loci, with the most associated TCRs seen for DRB1 alleles and the fewest for HLA-C alleles. In this cohort, only TCR beta chains were sequenced, and detectable features were limited by the absence of alpha or paired-chain data. According to a later genetic analysis, donors in an Asian-associated ancestry cluster had fewer N-insertions in productive TCRs than the approximately 670-donor mean. The 87-base-pair reads could not distinguish some IMGT-functional V segments, including TRBV6-2 and TRBV6-3, so those segments were excluded. Because HLA typing was unavailable for some donors at each locus, only the typed subset was used in association tests. The sequencing pipeline was judged likely to have produced a cluster of highly shared sequence variants as a technical artifact. A further reported finding was that TCR beta sequences accurately predicted the HLA-A and HLA-B alleles for most subjects in the first cohort. It was suggested by the authors that the approach could potentially be generalized to other disease states and immunological phenotypes. Correlated functional status among segregating V segments might be attributable to linkage disequilibrium, but an unknown experimental factor could not be ruled out. A total of 150 to 200 TCR beta chains were listed by the study as associated with cytomegalovirus. Broadly in line with IMGT annotations, most TCR beta V segments showed up in productive rearrangements about 87% or about 30% of the time in an earlier analysis of around 600 of the donors. While some public TCRs were present in many individuals, most TCR sequences turned up only very rarely across donors. The only immune exposure information available for the cohort was CMV serostatus. Several of the top co-occurrence clusters appeared to be linked to parvovirus B19, influenza, CMV and Epstein-Barr virus, according to a later analysis. Presence/absence analyses assumed roughly uniform sequencing depth across donors, an assumption that may not hold. Most CMV-associated TCR beta chains appeared to be HLA-restricted in a later analysis, and the HLA associations seemed to be driven largely by CMV exposure. A later analysis found that HLA-associated TCR beta chains were more clonally expanded and had lower generation probabilities than equally common non-associated chains. Three of the identified cytomegalovirus-associated TCR beta chains were confirmed in vitro to be specific for cytomegalovirus antigens.

To prepare the library, the immunoSEQ multiplex PCR assay was applied. For the multiplex PCR, a mixture combining 60 forward primers for TCR Vbeta segments and 13 reverse primers for TCR Jbeta segments was used. A multiplex PCR assay on genomic DNA amplified the CDR3 region of rearranged TCR beta genes. The Illumina HiSeq System was used to sequence the amplified TCR beta libraries as 87-base-pair reads. As for the original processing: Across the 670 or so repertoires, a later analysis counted some 80 million unique TCR beta chains, 9.5 million to 13 million of which were shared by at least two donors. Raw reads were error-corrected and collapsed into unique sequences with a nearest-neighbor algorithm that merged closely related sequences to remove PCR and sequencing errors. V, D and J gene segments were assigned by aligning CDR3 sequences to IMGT reference sequences. For a sequence to be retained, a match of at least six nucleotides was required to both a V gene segment and a J gene segment. Rearrangements were called productive when the CDR3 lacked stop codons and stayed in frame with V and J; all others were non-productive. CDR3 was defined by IMGT convention, running from the second conserved V-encoded cysteine to the conserved J-encoded phenylalanine. The earlier analysis of some 600 of the donors excluded sequences that lacked an unambiguous match to a single V gene segment. In an earlier analysis of about 590 of the donors, a V segment was called functional when productive rearrangements were above 56.7%, and segregating when the standard deviation between donors exceeded 5%. A statistical classification framework was built to diagnose cytomegalovirus status from the catalog of TCR beta chain sequences. V and J gene assignment, in a later analysis, came from comparing TCR nucleotide sequences with IMGT/GENE-DB human TR gene sequences. Using the TCRdist pipeline, a later analysis assigned CDR3 sequences along with most-parsimonious VDJ recombination scenarios. In a later analysis, every TCR beta chain was defined by the combination of its CDR3 amino acid sequence and its V-gene family, and reads without a unique V-gene family were dropped. To address suspected cross-contamination and a sequencing artifact, a later analysis removed 450 to 700 highly shared, low-generation-probability nucleotide sequences. In a later analysis, a clonal expansion index for each public chain was calculated from normalized within-repertoire ranks of inferred template counts. In a later analysis, generation probabilities were computed using a VDJ recombination model fitted to out-of-frame rearrangements, and the results were checked against IGoR. Hypergeometric tests were used in a later analysis to score TCR-TCR, TCR-HLA and TCR-CMV co-occurrence, with a repertoire-size bias correction applied to the TCR pairs. A later analysis estimated false discovery rates by permuting HLA or CMV assignments 20 times. A later analysis grouped co-occurring TCRs with DBSCAN, adding TCRdist sequence similarity when clustering within HLA-allele-positive subsets. Repertoires with fewer than 30,000 or more than 120,000 public chains were left out of co-occurrence clustering, as were about 5 repertoires with anomalous nucleotide sharing. What TCRdb holds here is the immuneACCESS table cut down to in-frame rearrangements. Part of the clones is not present; checked against another copy, under half of the missing clones reflect an unresolved V gene, and the others are unexplained. V and J calls plus clone size are reproduced from that table; the DNA served to infer D and trimming. This sample lists 87,000 or so clones; approximately 80% were detected once. Less than 5% of the sample belongs to the ten largest clones.

The cohort was made up of 500 to 800 healthy bone marrow donors. At the time of sampling, all cohort members were nominally healthy, though unrecorded immune exposures were likely present. The donor was CMV seronegative and belonged to the group of 352 seronegative cohort members. A peripheral blood sample was collected from each donor, and TCR beta sequencing was performed on peripheral blood mononuclear cells. The Qiagen DNeasy Blood Extraction Kit was used to extract genomic DNA from the blood cell samples. This sequence uses TRBV28 and TRBJ1-4, with 7 junctional bases fitting TRBD1. This receptor was obtained from a woman between 40 and 50 years old in good health and CMV-seronegative. Sequenced material: PBMCs. CDR3 region: CASRARPDRNEKLFF. The nucleotide sequence reads as follows: TGTGCCAGCAGAGCTAGACCGGACAGGAATGAAAAACTGTTTTTT.